Presented here are 28 T cell receptor beta chains from one specimen sequenced in a study of T cell responses to AZD1222 COVID-19 vaccine. This table comes from immunoSEQ multiplex PCR, and its TCRdb copy is limited to in-frame clones, with some not included. This table has 100,000 or so clones, about 86% appearing once. This specimen consisted of peripheral blood, obtained 28 days after the second AZD1222 dose. These receptors originate from an adult who received the AZD1222 COVID-19 vaccine.

The sample holds a few counts of this clone. One junction end disagrees with the germline gene, perhaps due to a read error. J is TRBJ1-2 and V is TRBV20-1; possibly TRBD1 for D (5 bases). The CDR3 has 8 residues. The germline V gene encodes CDR1 DFQATT and CDR2 SNEGSKA (reference sequence). CDR3 in DNA: TGCAGTGCTGGGGGGTGGAGCTTC. As protein: CSAGGWSF.

V and J are TRBV14 and TRBJ2-7; D is perhaps TRBD2 (6 bases). The V gene lost 1 base and the J gene lost 8 bases, with 15 bases spanning the gap. The V gene's germline CDR1 is SGHDN and CDR2 FVKESK. The CDR3 extends over 14 amino acids. The CDR3 DNA is TGTGCCAGCAGCCAAGGTTCACTAGCCCGCCAGCAGTACTTC. Translating gives CASSQGSLARQQYF.

The rearrangement joins TRBV27 to TRBJ2-5; tentatively, D is TRBD2 (5 bases). The CDR3 is 11 residues long. The germline gives CDR1 MNHEY, CDR2 SMNVEV (reference sequence). Trimming pared 6 bases from V and 5 bases from J, leaving 7 bases between. The CDR3 nucleotides are TGTGCCAGCAGCCGAGGGGAGACCCAGTACTTC. Amino acid sequence: CASSRGETQYF.

The chain couples TRBV5-1 to TRBJ1-3; 7 bases align to TRBD1. After removal of 0 bases from V and 7 bases from J, the junction contained 4 bases not matched to a gene. The CDR3 consists of 14 residues. CDR1 is SGHRS, CDR2 YFSETQ, per germline. Here the CDR3 DNA reads TGCGCCAGCAGCTTGGGAGGGGGCGCGAACACCATATATTTT. This codes for CASSLGGGANTIYF.

The chain uses TRBV5-4 and TRBJ2-2; 10 bases fit TRBD1. Germline values: CDR1 SGHNT, CDR2 YYREEE (reference sequence). V lost 4 bases, J lost 2 bases, and 11 bases stayed unmatched. The CDR3 contains 18 residues. The CDR3 sequence: CASSPEVTGGANTGELFF. CDR3 DNA sequence: TGTGCCAGCAGCCCGGAGGTGACAGGGGGCGCAAACACCGGGGAGCTGTTTTTT.

V and J are TRBV6-5 and TRBJ1-5; a weak D match, TRBD1 (5 bases). The germline V and J ends were trimmed by 4 bases and 0 bases, with 10 bases remaining between them. The CDR3 runs 15 residues. Germline V lookup: CDR1 MNHEY, CDR2 SVGAGI. CDR3 sequence (DNA): TGTGCCAGCAGTTCGCGCGACAGTAGCAATCAGCCCCAGCATTTT. This sequence encodes CASSSRDSSNQPQHF.

V and J are TRBV5-1 and TRBJ2-5; 7 nucleotides match TRBD2. Per the germline V gene, CDR1 is SGHRS and CDR2 is YFSETQ. The V gene end was trimmed by 7 bases and the J gene end by 1 base; junction bases not matched to a gene: 1. The CDR3 loop spans 12 amino acids. The CDR3 DNA reads TGCGCCAGCGGCGGGAGCCAAGAGACCCAGTACTTC. It yields the protein CASGGSQETQYF.

The chain is built from TRBV7-9 and TRBJ1-1, with 7 positions matching TRBD1. Germline V gene lookup returns CDR1 SEHNR and CDR2 FQNEAQ (reference sequence). J was trimmed by 4 bases and V by 5 bases; bases with no gene match: 16. CDR3 length equals 17 residues. CDR3 bases: TGTGCCAGCAGCGTCCTAACAGGGGTAGGAGGGATCACTGAAGCTTTCTTT. Protein: CASSVLTGVGGITEAFF.

The CDR3 loop is CASSYGGEEQYF. The CDR3, as DNA: TGTGCCAGCAGTTACGGGGGCGAAGAGCAGTACTTC. The chain employs TRBV6-5 and TRBJ2-7; D might be TRBD1 (6 bases). The V gene's germline CDR1 is MNHEY and CDR2 SVGAGI. This CDR3 spans 12 amino acids. V dropped 2 bases and J dropped 7 bases, with 9 bases sitting between them.

This clone came up a few times. The gene calls are TRBV28 and TRBJ2-3; 8 nucleotides line up with TRBD2. The CDR3 consists of 15 residues. Germline assignment: CDR1 MDHEN and CDR2 SYDVKM. The V and J ends lost 1 base and 6 bases, in that order; junction bases with no gene match: 6. The CDR3 region is CASSLSGGRRDTQYF. CDR3 coding DNA: TGTGCCAGCAGTTTATCGGGGGGGCGGAGGGATACGCAGTATTTT.

This rearrangement joins TRBV28 to TRBJ2-7; 10 bases align to TRBD1. This CDR3 region has 15 residues. The germline V gene has CDR1 MDHEN and CDR2 SYDVKM. After removal of 4 bases from V and 5 bases from J, the junction contained 8 bases not matched to a gene. CDR3 region: CASSSPDRGLDEQYF. CDR3 bases: TGTGCCAGCAGTTCCCCTGACAGGGGGCTGGACGAGCAGTACTTC.

The V call is TRBV28, the J call TRBJ1-4, with 8 bases fitting TRBD1. V gave up 5 bases and J gave up 3 bases; unmatched junction bases: 11. The CDR3 sequence is 17 residues long. Germline CDR1 and CDR2: MDHEN and SYDVKM. The chain's CDR3 is CASSSPRTGRPNEKLFF. The CDR3 DNA is TGTGCCAGCAGTAGCCCCCGGACAGGGAGGCCTAATGAAAAACTGTTTTTT.

This chain connects TRBV6-5 to TRBJ2-7; either TRBD1 or TRBD2 may fit D (6 bases each). From germline, CDR1 is MNHEY and CDR2 SVGAGI. V dropped 4 bases and J dropped 3 bases, with 16 bases sitting between them. The CDR3 is 15 residues long. This chain's CDR3 is CASSSTSGARYEQYF. CDR3 nucleotides: TGTGCCAGCAGTTCTACCTCGGGGGCGCGCTACGAGCAGTACTTC.

The gene calls are TRBV4-1 and TRBJ1-2; possibly TRBD1 for D (5 bases). Germline V gene sequence: CDR1 MGHRA, CDR2 YSYEKL. This CDR3 is built from 14 residues. Trimming took off 5 bases at V and 6 bases at J, with 16 bases between the two ends. CDR3 region: CASSERGRPDGYTF. CDR3 DNA: TGCGCCAGCAGCGAAAGGGGTAGGCCGGATGGCTACACCTTC.

The chain is built from TRBV27 and TRBJ2-5; the D is unclear. V lost 6 bases, J lost 4 bases, and 9 bases lay in between. Germline loops: CDR1 MNHEY, CDR2 SMNVEV (reference sequence). The CDR3 covers 12 residues. The CDR3 DNA reads as TGTGCCAGCAGCCGCTTGGGAGAGACCCAGTACTTC. As protein: CASSRLGETQYF.

The rearrangement links TRBV28 to TRBJ2-7; maybe TRBD2 (6 bases). The CDR3 loop spans 17 amino acids. Germline values: CDR1 MDHEN, CDR2 SYDVKM. Deletions cut 7 bases from V and 2 bases from J, with 24 bases between. CDR3 DNA sequence: TGTGCCAGCACCCGAGGTCCGGGGGTTGTAAGTGCCTACGAGCAGTACTTC. Protein: CASTRGPGVVSAYEQYF.

The chain links TRBV19 to TRBJ1-6; D possibly corresponds to TRBD1 (6 bases). V lost 5 bases to trimming and J lost 10 bases, with 12 bases between them. This CDR3 comprises 13 residues. The germline gives CDR1 LNHDA, CDR2 SQIVND (reference sequence). The CDR3 reads CASSPTGSSPLHF. For the CDR3, the DNA is TGTGCCAGTAGTCCAACAGGGAGCTCACCCCTCCACTTT.

The chain recombines TRBV6-1 with TRBJ2-7; D is perhaps TRBD1 (6 bases). This CDR3 has 15 amino acids. Per the germline V gene, CDR1 is MNHNS and CDR2 is SASEGT. Trimming stripped 2 bases from V and 6 bases from J, with 17 bases between. The CDR3 coding sequence is TGTGCCAGCAGTGAAACTTCGGGGACATCGCCCGAGCAGTACTTC. The encoded protein is CASSETSGTSPEQYF.

The rearrangement uses TRBV21-1 and TRBJ2-6; the table calls TRBD1, which could not be checked here. TRBV21-1 counts as a pseudogene. This CDR3 is 18 amino acids long. This CDR3 reads CASIKGGTGSFGANVLTF. The CDR3 coding sequence is TGTGCCAGCATCAAGGGGGGGACAGGGAGTTTTGGGGCCAACGTCCTGACTTTC.

The rearrangement links TRBV28 to TRBJ1-2, with 8 bases aligning to TRBD1. This CDR3 has 14 amino acids. Germline CDR1 MDHEN, CDR2 SYDVKM. V was pared by 5 bases and J by 5 bases, with 7 bases of the junction left unmatched. CDR3 sequence: CASSTTGARYGYTF. The CDR3 coding sequence is TGTGCCAGCAGTACGACAGGGGCTCGATATGGCTACACCTTC.

This clone was detected only once. This sequence joins TRBV7-2 and TRBJ1-1; D is unclear. Trimming removed 7 bases at V and 11 bases at J, with 20 bases between. Germline CDR1 reads SGHTA; CDR2 reads FQGNSA. This CDR3 comprises 13 residues. CDR3 DNA sequence: TGTGCCAGCACCAAGTACGTCGGCAGTTATGCTTTCTTT. It translates to CASTKYVGSYAFF. Full variable domain (missing parts from reference TRBV7-2 and TRBJ1-1): GAGVSQSPSNKVTEKGKDVELRCDPISGHTALYWYRQSLGQGLEFLIYFQGNSAPDKSGLPSDRFSAERTGGSVSTLTIQRTQQEDSAVYLCASTKYVGSYAFFGQGTRLTVV.

The CDR3 sequence: CASSEEAPTVATHTQYF. The CDR3 bases are TGTGCCAGCAGTGAAGAAGCCCCGACAGTTGCTACGCATACGCAGTATTTT. The chain uses TRBV6-1 and TRBJ2-3, with a possible D match to TRBD1 (5 bases). The CDR3 spans 17 residues. Germline V CDR1 and CDR2: MNHNS, SASEGT. Trimming removed 1 base from V and 7 bases from J, with 21 bases in between.

This rearrangement joins TRBV7-6 to TRBJ1-1, with a weak D call TRBD1 (5 bases). Germline assignment: CDR1 SGHVS and CDR2 FNYEAQ. The CDR3 is 16 amino acids. V was cut by 2 bases and J by 0 bases, with 13 bases left in between. The CDR3 sequence: CASSLLGQGLNTEAFF. DNA of the CDR3: TGTGCCAGCAGCTTATTAGGGCAGGGCCTGAACACTGAAGCTTTCTTT.

The chain has TRBV11-2 and TRBJ1-1, with D maybe TRBD1 (6 bases). CDR1 is SGHAT, CDR2 FQNNGV, per germline. The CDR3 is 18 amino acids. The germline V and J ends were trimmed by 2 bases and 2 bases, with 21 bases remaining between them. CDR3 residues: CASSLKVGGTTGNTEAFF. The CDR3 nucleotides are TGTGCCAGCAGCTTAAAGGTCGGGGGGACGACAGGTAACACTGAAGCTTTCTTT.

The rearrangement joins TRBV7-9 to TRBJ1-6; 10 bases are a match to TRBD1. CDR1 and CDR2 (germline): SEHNR, FQNEAQ (reference sequence). The V gene end was trimmed by 6 bases and the J gene end by 2 bases; junction bases not matched to a gene: 7. The CDR3 consists of 17 residues. The CDR3 DNA is TGTGCCAGCAGAGAGGGACAGGGGTTTGCCTATAATTCACCCCTCCACTTT. It encodes CASREGQGFAYNSPLHF.

This clone was counted only a few times. The rearrangement uses TRBV15 and TRBJ2-7, with D unclear. V lost 0 bases, J lost 3 bases, and 9 bases lay in between. Germline V gene data show CDR1 as LNHNV and CDR2 as YYDKDF (reference sequence). CDR3 length: 14 amino acids. CDR3 sequence reads: CATSREVFDYEQYF. Here the CDR3 DNA reads TGTGCCACCAGCAGAGAGGTTTTTGACTACGAGCAGTACTTC. The entire variable domain, with the rest obtained from reference TRBV15 and TRBJ2-7, is as follows: DAMVIQNPRYQVTQFGKPVTLSCSQTLNHNVMYWYQQKSSQAPKLLFHYYDKDFNNEADTPDNFQSRRPNTSFCFLDIRSPGLGDTAMYLCATSREVFDYEQYFGPGTRLTVT.

This chain joins TRBV10-3 and TRBJ1-3; no clear D gene. The CDR3 has 12 residues. V lost 5 bases and J lost 0, with 2 bases in between. Germline CDR1 ENHRY, CDR2 SYGVKD. CDR3 sequence: CAISRSGNTIYF. CDR3 DNA sequence: TGTGCCATCAGTCGCTCTGGAAACACCATATATTTT.

CDR3 protein: CASRGSSTDTQYF. CDR3 DNA: TGTGCCAGCAGGGGATCTAGCACAGATACGCAGTATTTT. V is TRBV2 and J is TRBJ2-3; D is undetermined. Trimming pared 6 bases from V and 0 bases from J, leaving 7 bases between. The CDR3 has 13 amino acids. CDR1 SNHLY and CDR2 FYNNEI come from the germline V gene.